This is a list of T cell receptor beta chains from one sample in a study of a mutant IDH1 vaccine in newly diagnosed glioma. No cognate antigen is known for these TCRs. Here immunoSEQ multiplex PCR was the method, and the copy in TCRdb shows in-frame clones only, minus some. The table shows about 90,000 clones, with roughly 91% occurring only once. The starting material was PBMCs, obtained from a glioma patient whose treatment included an IDH1 peptide vaccine. Source of these receptors: a woman in her fifties or sixties with glioma. Both conserved end residues are part of each CDR3. D genes are given only for firm matches. Some rows have no size entry. The others give once, few or many, or a class for an expanded clone.

>few|TRBJ2-6|TRBV9|.
TGTGCCAGCAGCTTCCAGGGGGGAACTTCTGGGGCCAACGTCCTGACTTTC
CASSFQGGTSGANVLTF
>.|TRBJ1-3|TRBV6-1|.
TGTGCCAGCAGTCCCAGAACGTCCTCTGGAAACACCATATATTTT
CASSPRTSSGNTIYF
>.|TRBJ2-3|TRBV28|.
TGTGCCAGCAGGACGACTAGTTCCACAGATACGCAGTATTTT
CASRTTSSTDTQYF
>.|TRBJ1-1|TRBV6-5|.
TGTGCCAGCAGTTTAGAGGGAGGTAACACTGAAGCTTTCTTT
CASSLEGGNTEAFF
>once|TRBJ2-7|TRBV6-5|.
TGTGCCAGCAGTTACGGCGAGCGGAGCTACGAGCAGTACTTC
CASSYGERSYEQYF
>.|TRBJ2-3|TRBV27|TRBD2
TGTGCCAGCAGTTTGCCTGGACTAGCGGGAGGGGGTACGCAGTATTTT
CASSLPGLAGGGTQYF
>few|TRBJ2-4|TRBV29-1|.
TGCAGCGTTGAATTTGACACCGACATTCAGTACTTC
CSVEFDTDIQYF
>.|TRBJ2-5|TRBV5-4|TRBD2
TGTGCCAGCAGCTTGTCGGCCCAAACTAGCGGGAGTGAGACCCAGTACTTC
CASSLSAQTSGSETQYF
>.|TRBJ2-3|TRBV7-9|.
TGTGCCAGCAGCTTAACCCTAAGCACAGATACGCAGTATTTT
CASSLTLSTDTQYF
>.|TRBJ2-1|TRBV28|TRBD2
TGTGCCAGCAGGAGAGGACTAGCGGGAATTGGAGGTGAGCAGTTCTTC
CASRRGLAGIGGEQFF
>once|TRBJ2-5|TRBV29-1|.
TGCAGCGTTGAGTTGGACACCGGGCGGGAGACCCAGTACTTC
CSVELDTGRETQYF
>.|TRBJ1-2|TRBV6-5|.
TGTGCCAGCAGTTACTTCGGATCGACCAGTGGTGGCTACACCTTC
CASSYFGSTSGGYTF
>.|TRBJ1-1|TRBV9|.
TGTGCCAGCAGCGTCCAGGTGAACACTGAAGCTTTCTTT
CASSVQVNTEAFF
>.|TRBJ2-2|TRBV7-3|.
TGTGCCAGCAGCAACCCAGGGGAGTATACCGGGGAGCTGTTTTTT
CASSNPGEYTGELFF
>few|TRBJ2-5|TRBV4-1|.
TGCGCCAGCAGCCAAGCGCGACTAACCGTACAAGAGACCCAGTACTTC
CASSQARLTVQETQYF